A single sample gave rise to the 21 T cell receptor beta chains below, sequenced in a study of T cell repertoires in cytomegalovirus infection. One entry per CDR3 protein, called by TCRdb with MiXCR from the reads. The table records roughly 180,000 distinct CDR3 sequences, about 20% of them present only once. These receptors have no known antigen. The sample consisted of CD8+ T cells from cultured PBMCs, taken from culture after CMV antigen stimulation. The source is a human donor in good health (CMV status not recorded). Some clones in this sample may be carry-over from other donors' samples.

In DNA, the CDR3 is TGTGCCAGCAGCTTACAGGTATCGCCCTTAGATGAGCAGTTCTTC. Protein: CASSLQVSPLDEQFF. The chain links TRBV7-8 to TRBJ2-1; unclear D gene. In germline, CDR1 is SGHVS, CDR2 FQNEAQ. Deletions cut 2 bases from V and 8 bases from J, with 16 bases between. This CDR3 is 15 amino acids long.

This chain joins TRBV20-1 and TRBJ1-2; D not resolved. This CDR3 has 12 amino acids. Germline lookup yields CDR1 DFQATT and CDR2 SNEGSKA (reference sequence). V shed 5 bases and J shed 0 bases, with 7 bases lying between them. In DNA form, the CDR3 reads TGCAGTGCTTTCCCCTCTAACTATGGCTACACCTTC. Protein product: CSAFPSNYGYTF.

This clonotype was counted many times. V is TRBV6-2 or TRBV6-3 and J is TRBJ2-4, with 10 positions matching TRBD1. Germline CDR1 is MNHEY and CDR2 is SVGEGT. The CDR3 covers 15 residues. The ends lost 4 bases at V and 4 bases at J; junction bases unmatched: 4. CDR3 DNA sequence: TGTGCCAGCAGTTCGGACAGGGGGATTAAAAACATTCAGTACTTC. Protein: CASSSDRGIKNIQYF.

The gene calls are TRBV7-9 and TRBJ2-7; TRBD1 agrees at 7 bases. J gave up 2 bases and V 3 bases, and 4 bases lay outside the gene matches. The CDR3 extends over 14 amino acids. CDR1 is SEHNR and CDR2 is FQNEAQ in the germline V gene (reference sequence). CDR3 loop: CASSLTGTAYEQYF. CDR3 bases: TGTGCCAGCAGCTTGACCGGGACAGCCTACGAGCAGTACTTC.

The chain employs TRBV4-1 and TRBJ2-7; D remains unclear. Trimming stripped 0 bases from V and 5 bases from J, with 14 bases between. The germline gives CDR1 MGHRA, CDR2 YSYEKL. The CDR3 consists of 15 residues. The CDR3, as DNA: TGCGCCAGCAGCCAAGATTGGTTCCGGCCGGACGAGCAGTACTTC. It yields the protein CASSQDWFRPDEQYF.

Here the CDR3 DNA reads TGTGCCATCAGTGATGTAGGGGAAACCACTGAAGCTTTCTTT. Its translation: CAISDVGETTEAFF. The genes are TRBV10-3 and TRBJ1-1; TRBD1 is a possible D gene (5 bases). The germline V gene encodes CDR1 ENHRY and CDR2 SYGVKD. This CDR3 comprises 14 residues. V was clipped by 3 bases and J by 4 bases, with 12 bases between them.

There are a few counts of this clonotype. This chain joins TRBV27 and TRBJ1-2; D might be TRBD1 (5 bases). The CDR3 extends over 16 amino acids. Germline V gene data show CDR1 as MNHEY and CDR2 as SMNVEV (reference sequence). V lost 3 bases and J lost 4, with 18 bases in between. CDR3 sequence: CASSLGNNRPPYGYTF. The CDR3 region has the DNA TGTGCCAGCAGTTTGGGGAACAACAGGCCCCCCTATGGCTACACCTTC.

This clonotype has only a few counts. CDR3 sequence (DNA): TGTGCCAGCAGCGCCCCATGGGACAGGCAAGAGACCCAGTACTTC. Its protein is CASSAPWDRQETQYF. The chain links TRBV9 to TRBJ2-5; 8 positions match TRBD1. Germline trimming cut 3 bases from V and 2 bases from J; bases unmatched to any gene: 6. Germline V gene data show CDR1 as SGDLS and CDR2 as YYNGEE. CDR3 length: 15 residues.

This clonotype has a handful of counts. The chain is built from TRBV27 and TRBJ1-1; TRBD1 might be the D (5 bases). CDR3 size: 13 residues. Trimming stripped 5 bases from V and 2 bases from J, with 9 bases between. Germline CDR1 MNHEY, CDR2 SMNVEV (reference sequence). The CDR3 DNA reads as TGTGCCAGCAGTCCCAGGGTTAACACTGAAGCTTTCTTT. As protein: CASSPRVNTEAFF.

This clonotype was seen more than once but under ten times. J is TRBJ1-1 and V is TRBV20-1, with 9 bases fitting TRBD1. Per the germline V gene, CDR1 is DFQATT and CDR2 is SNEGSKA (reference sequence). The CDR3 is made up of 16 amino acids. The V and J ends lost 0 bases and 0 bases, in that order; junction bases with no gene match: 5. CDR3 in amino acids: CSARDSWTGVNTEAFF. The CDR3 DNA follows: TGCAGTGCTAGAGATTCCTGGACAGGGGTGAACACTGAAGCTTTCTTT.

This chain uses TRBV27 with TRBJ2-1, with 8 nucleotides matching TRBD1. This CDR3 is 14 amino acids long. Germline lookup yields CDR1 MNHEY and CDR2 SMNVEV (reference sequence). J lost 3 bases, V lost 4 bases, and 2 bases had no gene match. The CDR3 region is CASSSGTGYNEQFF. The CDR3 DNA reads TGTGCCAGCAGTTCCGGGACAGGCTACAATGAGCAGTTCTTC.

V is TRBV15 and J is TRBJ1-4, with a tentative D call TRBD1 (5 bases). Germline CDR1 is LNHNV and CDR2 is YYDKDF (reference sequence). CDR3 length: 15 amino acids. Trimming took off 4 bases at V and 7 bases at J, with 16 bases between the two ends. The CDR3 sequence: CATSKEGEASEKLFF. CDR3 bases: TGTGCCACCAGCAAAGAAGGGGAGGCCAGTGAAAAACTGTTTTTT.

This clonotype was picked up a small number of times. V is TRBV6-6 and J is TRBJ1-1, with TRBD1 matching over 8 bases. The CDR3 contains 15 residues. From germline, CDR1 is MNHNY and CDR2 SVGAGI (reference sequence). The V segment lost 6 bases and the J segment 5 bases; nucleotides outside the gene matches: 11. The CDR3 loop reads CASSPGQGGMTEAFF. The CDR3 DNA is TGTGCCAGCAGCCCAGGACAGGGTGGAATGACTGAAGCTTTCTTT.

The chain joins TRBV7-2 to TRBJ2-4; D unclear. Germline V CDR1 and CDR2: SGHTA, FQGNSA. This CDR3 comprises 15 residues. The V end was cut by 5 bases, the J end by 0 bases, with 11 bases between. The CDR3 region is CASSPPELAKNIQYF. The CDR3 region has the DNA TGTGCCAGCAGCCCCCCTGAGCTAGCCAAAAACATTCAGTACTTC.

In its sample, this clonotype was seen many times. This chain uses TRBV20-1 with TRBJ2-3; TRBD2 agrees at 7 bases. After removal of 6 bases from V and 0 bases from J, the junction contained 21 bases not matched to a gene. Germline CDR1 and CDR2: DFQATT and SNEGSKA (reference sequence). CDR3 length: 19 residues. This chain's CDR3 is CSANYILSSGDFSTDTQYF. DNA of the CDR3: TGCAGTGCCAACTACATTCTTTCAAGCGGGGACTTCAGCACAGATACGCAGTATTTT.

This rearrangement joins TRBV6-2 or TRBV6-3 to TRBJ2-2; TRBD1 agrees at 9 bases. CDR1 and CDR2 from the germline V gene are MNHEY and SVGEGT. J gave up 6 bases and V 2 bases, and 4 bases lay outside the gene matches. The CDR3 is 15 residues long. The CDR3 DNA reads as TGTGCCAGCAGTTACGTCCGACAGGGGGCCGGGGAGCTGTTTTTT. This sequence encodes CASSYVRQGAGELFF.

Remarks on this clonotype: This sequence may be a read error, since a much larger clone differs from it by one base. The chain combines TRBV9 with TRBJ2-7, with D unclear. Between the trimmed V and J ends, which lost 0 bases and 4 bases, there was a span of 5 bases. The CDR3 spans 12 residues. Germline loops: CDR1 SGDLS, CDR2 YYNGEE. Here the CDR3 DNA reads TGTGCCAGCAGCGTAGAAGGGTACGAGCAGTACTTC. Protein product: CASSVEGYEQYF.

There are a few counts of this clonotype. The V gene is TRBV7-3, the J gene TRBJ2-2, with D tentatively TRBD2 (5 bases). With 5 bases removed from V and 6 bases from J, the gap between germline ends came to 7 bases. There are 12 residues in the CDR3. From germline, CDR1 is SGHTA and CDR2 FQGTGA. CDR3 sequence: CASSPRAGELFF. The CDR3 DNA follows: TGTGCCAGCAGCCCGCGGGCCGGGGAGCTGTTTTTT.

This clonotype has only a few counts. This rearrangement joins TRBV28 to TRBJ1-5; D remains unclear. Germline V lookup: CDR1 MDHEN, CDR2 SYDVKM. V was trimmed by 5 bases and J by 0 bases, leaving 8 bases between them. The CDR3 length is 14 residues. The CDR3 coding sequence is TGTGCCAGCAGTCCTACAATTAGCAATCAGCCCCAGCATTTT. Its translation: CASSPTISNQPQHF. Full variable domain (missing parts from reference TRBV28 and TRBJ1-5): DVKVTQSSRYLVKRTGEKVFLECVQDMDHENMFWYRQDPGLGLRLIYFSYDVKMKEKGDIPEGYSVSREKKERFSLILESASTNQTSMYLCASSPTISNQPQHFGDGTRLSIL.

The chain uses TRBV6-1 and TRBJ1-6, with 7 bases aligning to TRBD1. V trimming: 4 bases; J trimming: 9 bases; junction bases outside the gene matches: 9. The CDR3 runs to 15 residues. From germline, CDR1 is MNHNS and CDR2 SASEGT. CDR3 nucleotides: TGTGCCAGCAGTGCATTACCAGGGGGAGCTTCACCCCTCCACTTT. Protein: CASSALPGGASPLHF.

This clonotype was seen a handful of times. The chain links TRBV12-3 or TRBV12-4 to TRBJ2-1; D unclear. V was pared by 3 bases and J by 8 bases, with 5 bases between. This CDR3 has 11 amino acids. The DNA of the CDR3 is TGTGCCAGCAGTTTGCTGTATGAGCAGTTCTTC. Translation gives CASSLLYEQFF.